Following are 17 T cell receptor delta chains from one sample sequenced in a study of γδ T cells in repeated Plasmodium falciparum infection. TCRdb applied CATT to the multiplex PCR reads for clone calling. This table has roughly 86,000 delta-chain clones, 1.4% to 1.5% appearing once. Flow sorting of PBMC yielded separate Vgamma9/Vdelta2+ and Vdelta2-negative gammadelta T cell populations for bulk repertoire analysis. The sample was gamma-delta T cells from blood. These receptors originate from a pool of human donors (malaria-infected and uninfected, not separated).

As concerns this clone: The protein TCRdb gives is from a much larger clone and does not agree with this DNA's translation at residue 17, likely a read error; the protein shown here comes from the DNA. V is TRDV2 and J is TRDJ1; TRDD3 aligns across 13 bases. TCRdb carries no J gene annotation; the J gene was assigned here by matching the DNA with germline. Looked up from germline, CDR1 is GEAIGNYY and CDR2 is EKD. The CDR3 covers 22 residues. J was trimmed by 3 bases and V by 3 bases; bases with no gene match: 24. Here the CDR3 DNA reads TGTGCCTGTGACCCAGTACCGACCGCCGTACTGGGGGATACGGAGGGGGCCGATAAACTCATCTTT. Protein product: CACDPVPTAVLGDTEGADKLIF.

About this clone: A far more abundant clone sits one base away, making this likely a read error. Other DNA sequences in the sample encode the same CDR3. The chain's CDR3 is CALGERCPQKWVTRGAPDKLIF. CDR3 DNA sequence: TGTGCCCTTGGGGAACGGTGCCCCCAAAAGTGGGTGACACGAGGGGCCCCCGATAAACTCATCTTT. The rearrangement uses TRDV1 and TRDJ1; a possible D gene is TRDD3 (5 bases). The CDR3 is 22 residues long. Looked up from germline, CDR1 is TSWWSYY and CDR2 is QGS.

Points on this clone: A far bigger clonotype differs at one base, so this is likely a read error. The identical CDR3 is also encoded by other nucleotide sequences in the sample. J is TRDJ2 and V is TRDV3; D not certain. In germline, CDR1 is TVYSNPD, CDR2 GDNSRS (reference sequence). The CDR3 contains 11 residues. CDR3 sequence: CAAPLTAQLFF. The DNA for the CDR3 is TGTGCTGCTCCTTTGACAGCACAGCTCTTCTTT.

This clone was counted between two and nine times. Translating this DNA gives a protein that differs at residue 5 from the TCRdb one, which belongs to a much larger clone; a read error is likely, and the protein shown is this translation. This rearrangement joins TRDV2 to TRDJ1; perhaps TRDD3 as D (7 bases). TCRdb supplies no J gene; here it was assigned by aligning the nucleotide sequence to germline. CDR1 GEAIGNYY and CDR2 EKD come from the germline V gene. Trimming removed 3 bases from V and 0 bases from J, with 19 bases in between. This CDR3 region has 17 residues. The CDR3 nucleotides are TGTGCCTGTGACGAAGGTCCTACTGGGGCCTACACCGATAAACTCATCTTT. Protein: CACDEGPTGAYTDKLIF.

This clone showed up many times. The chain recombines TRDV1 with TRDJ1, with 9 bases fitting TRDD2. J was trimmed by 0 bases and V by 0 bases; bases with no gene match: 20. Per the germline V gene, CDR1 is TSWWSYY and CDR2 is QGS. The CDR3 is 22 residues long. The CDR3 DNA is TGTGCTCTTGGGGAACTCCCCGGCCTTCCTACGCCTATACTATCGTACACCGATAAACTCATCTTT. Its translation is CALGELPGLPTPILSYTDKLIF.

This clone was detected a few times. The V gene is TRDV2, but the J gene lacks a call; the table's D gene call, TRDD3, was not cross checked with the DNA. The CDR3 consists of 20 residues. Germline-derived CDR1 and CDR2 are GEAIGNYY and EKD. Here the CDR3 DNA reads TGTGCCTGTGACCCCCTAGACCTTCTGGGGGATACGCGGGAAACCGATAAACTCATCTTC. This codes for CACDPLDLLGDTRETDKLIF.

For this clone: This likely came from a read error, as a far larger clone is one base away. This CDR3 is also generated by other DNA sequences in the sample. The J gene is TRDJ2, the V gene TRDV1, with D perhaps assigned TRDD2 or TRDD3 (9 bases each). Germline V lookup: CDR1 TSWWSYY, CDR2 QGS. This CDR3 comprises 19 residues. The CDR3 loop reads CALGSAFLRGGYPPAQLFF. Here the CDR3 DNA reads TGTGCTCTTGGGTCGGCCTTCCTACGAGGGGGATACCCCCCTGCACAGCTCTTCTTT.

This clone turned up a few times. TCRdb assigns this DNA the protein of a much larger clone, which departs from its translation at residue 5; this likely reflects a read error, and the protein shown comes from translating the DNA. The rearrangement uses TRDV1 and TRDJ1, with unresolved D. The J gene is absent in TCRdb and was assigned here via DNA matching to germline. V lost 5 bases and J lost 8, with 12 bases in between. Germline loops: CDR1 TSWWSYY, CDR2 QGS. The CDR3 consists of 12 residues. The DNA for the CDR3 is TGTGCTCTTGGGCCCGTTTCCCAAAAACTCATCTTT. Amino acid sequence: CALGPVSQKLIF.

This clone was counted only a few times. TCRdb has a much larger clone's protein, which differs at residue 20 from the translation of this DNA, likely because of a read error; what is shown is the protein translated from the DNA. No J gene was called, and the V gene is TRDV1; the table's D call, TRDD3, has no DNA check behind it. Germline loops: CDR1 TSWWSYY, CDR2 QGS. This CDR3 has 22 amino acids. This chain's CDR3 is CALGELFQVWGIRGDLTAQPFF. The CDR3 DNA is TGTGCTCTTGGGGAACTTTTCCAAGTCTGGGGGATAAGGGGGGATTTGACAGCACAACCCTTCTTT.

This clone has at least ten counts. This may be a read error, as it is one base from a much larger clone. This sequence joins TRDV1 and TRDJ2; 12 bases are a match to TRDD3. Germline V gives CDR1 TSWWSYY, CDR2 QGS. The CDR3 spans 24 residues. The CDR3 DNA follows: TGTGCTCTTGGGGAAAGTGAAAGGTTTCCCCATCAGTACTGGGGGATACCTGTGACAGCACAACTTTTCTTT. This encodes CALGESERFPHQYWGIPVTAQLFF.

There are a few counts of this clone. With a much larger clone just one base away, this may be a read error. This sample includes further DNA sequences coding for the same CDR3. The chain is built from TRDV1 and TRDJ1; TRDD3 aligns across 11 bases. Germline trimming cut 5 bases from V and 4 bases from J; bases unmatched to any gene: 27. This CDR3 comprises 22 residues. In germline, CDR1 is TSWWSYY, CDR2 QGS. The CDR3 here is CALGSLHPVLGDSIEMGDKLIF. The CDR3 nucleotides are TGTGCTCTTGGGTCACTCCATCCCGTACTGGGGGATAGTATCGAGATGGGCGATAAACTCATCTTT.

As for this clone: TCRdb assigns this DNA the protein of a much larger clone, which departs from its translation at residue 13; this likely reflects a read error, and the protein shown comes from translating the DNA. The chain links TRDV1 to TRDJ1; no firm D call. CDR3 length: 15 amino acids. Looked up from germline, CDR1 is TSWWSYY and CDR2 is QGS. CDR3 in DNA: TGTGCTCTTGGGGAAGAAGCCTTTCCCACCGATAAACCCATCTTT. Its translation is CALGEEAFPTDKPIF.

This clone appeared a few times. The protein held in TCRdb is that of a much larger clone and does not match this DNA's translation at residue 12, likely because of a read error; the protein shown is translated from the DNA. This rearrangement joins TRDV3 to TRDJ3; 7 positions match TRDD3. Because TCRdb records no J gene, it was assigned here through a match of the DNA to germline. Per the germline V gene, CDR1 is TVYSNPD and CDR2 is GDNSRS (reference sequence). The CDR3 extends over 26 amino acids. V dropped 1 base and J dropped 0; count of bases not matched to a gene: 33. Here the CDR3 reads CAFNDLTLFETADVGDSSWDTRQMFF. The CDR3 nucleotides are TGTGCCTTTAATGATCTAACCCTCTTCGAGACTGCTGATGTGGGGGACAGCTCCTGGGACACCCGACAGATGTTTTTC.

This clone was found a few times. The protein that TCRdb holds for this DNA derives from a much larger clone and differs from the translated DNA at residue 4, which likely indicates a read error; the protein shown here is translated from the DNA. V and J are TRDV2 and TRDJ1; 7 bases agree with TRDD2. TCRdb gives no J gene; it was assigned here by matching the DNA to germline. CDR3 length: 21 amino acids. Germline assignment: CDR1 GEAIGNYY and CDR2 EKD. The CDR3 DNA is TGTGCCTGTGGCACCGGAAGCCCATTCCTACGTCCTTTCTCAGACACCGATAAACTCATCTTT. This sequence encodes CACGTGSPFLRPFSDTDKLIF.

Of note for this clone: TCRdb's entry gives the protein of a much larger clone, which mismatches this DNA's translation at residue 25, likely from a read error; the protein reported here is translated from the DNA. The V segment is TRDV1, and no J call was made; the DNA was not used to check the table's D call, TRDD3. The CDR3 totals 26 residues. In germline, CDR1 is TSWWSYY, CDR2 QGS. The CDR3 bases are TGTGCTCTTGGGGACCTAACTTCCTTCAGTCGTACTGGGGGATACGCCCTCCTTACTTACACCGATAAACTCACCTTT. This sequence encodes CALGDLTSFSRTGGYALLTYTDKLTF.

This clone was counted only a few times. A read error likely explains this, since a far larger clone differs by one base. Different DNA sequences within this sample yield the same CDR3. This chain joins TRDV1 and TRDJ1, with 13 bases lining up with TRDD3. TCRdb carries no J gene annotation; the J gene was assigned here by matching the DNA with germline. The CDR3 length is 19 residues. The germline CDR1 and CDR2 sequences are TSWWSYY and QGS. The CDR3 sequence is CALGEGPTGGYEDIDKLIF. CDR3 DNA sequence: TGTGCCCTTGGGGAAGGTCCTACTGGGGGATACGAGGATATCGATAAACTCATCTTT.

This clone has a handful of counts. The V segment is TRDV1, and no J call was made; TRDD3 is the table's D call, not checked against the DNA. This CDR3 region has 24 residues. Germline loops: CDR1 TSWWSYY, CDR2 QGS. The CDR3 sequence is CALGDLNQQYSFRTGDKAPDKLIF. The DNA of the CDR3 is TGTGCTCTTGGGGATCTGAACCAACAATATTCCTTCCGTACTGGGGATAAAGCACCCGATAAACTCATCTTC.